The rows below give T cell receptor beta chains drawn from one sample of a study of T cell responses to AZD1222 COVID-19 vaccine. Libraries were prepared by immunoSEQ multiplex PCR; TCRdb keeps only in-frame clonotypes and omits some of them. The sample records 120,000 or so clones, roughly 90% being singletons. Here the sequenced sample was peripheral blood, taken on day 0 of AZD1222 vaccination. Every receptor here comes from an adult in good health. CDR3s include the opening cysteine and the closing phenylalanine or tryptophan.

CDR3 length: 15; V gene: TRBV13; J gene: TRBJ2-4; CDR3 protein: CASSGGQVGKNIQYF
CDR3 length: 15; V gene: TRBV5-1; J gene: TRBJ1-2; CDR3 protein: CASSREGRANAGYTF
CDR3 length: 17; V gene: TRBV7-3; J gene: TRBJ2-1; CDR3 protein: CASSLFSGTASYNEQFF
CDR3 length: 15; V gene: TRBV11-3; J gene: TRBJ2-2; CDR3 protein: CASSLRTGDTGELFF
CDR3 length: 11; V gene: TRBV19; J gene: TRBJ1-5; CDR3 protein: CASSPGGPQHF
CDR3 length: 18; V gene: TRBV5-1; J gene: TRBJ2-2; CDR3 protein: CASRQELADSWDTGELFF
CDR3 length: 13; V gene: TRBV5-8; J gene: TRBJ2-7; CDR3 protein: CASSTGPTYEQYF
CDR3 length: 15; V gene: TRBV7-9; J gene: TRBJ2-4; CDR3 protein: CASSLVGLAKNIQYF
CDR3 length: 15; V gene: TRBV27; J gene: TRBJ2-5; CDR3 protein: CASSLGSGAQETQYF
CDR3 length: 11; V gene: TRBV5-3; J gene: TRBJ2-1; CDR3 protein: CARSFQYEQFF
CDR3 length: 13; V gene: TRBV6-5; J gene: TRBJ1-1; CDR3 protein: CASSYSRAQGAFF
CDR3 length: 11; V gene: TRBV20-1; J gene: TRBJ1-1; CDR3 protein: CSARVGVSTFF
CDR3 length: 15; V gene: TRBV11-2; J gene: TRBJ1-1; CDR3 protein: CASSLVGQGYTEAFF
CDR3 length: 14; V gene: TRBV28; J gene: TRBJ2-2; CDR3 protein: CASTHPANTGELFF
CDR3 length: 13; V gene: TRBV12-3/TRBV12-4; J gene: TRBJ2-2; CDR3 protein: CASNRIWAGELFF
CDR3 length: 15; V gene: TRBV6-5; J gene: TRBJ1-6; CDR3 protein: CASSSRASYNSPLHF
CDR3 length: 13; V gene: TRBV29-1; J gene: TRBJ1-4; CDR3 protein: CSVDRATNEKLFF
CDR3 length: 13; V gene: TRBV28; J gene: TRBJ2-5; CDR3 protein: CAIGTSGPGTQYF
CDR3 length: 16; V gene: TRBV5-4; J gene: TRBJ2-6; CDR3 protein: CASSLQGPSGANVLTF
CDR3 length: 18; V gene: TRBV7-8; J gene: TRBJ2-4; CDR3 protein: CASSLISVSALAKNIQYF
CDR3 length: 15; V gene: TRBV30; J gene: TRBJ2-7; CDR3 protein: CAWTPRGQLAREQYF
CDR3 length: 13; V gene: TRBV19; J gene: TRBJ1-4; CDR3 protein: CASSETRNEKLFF
CDR3 length: 16; V gene: TRBV27; J gene: TRBJ2-1; CDR3 protein: CASSSLRREVYNEQFF
CDR3 length: 17; V gene: TRBV9; J gene: TRBJ1-2; CDR3 protein: CASSASGQGRFNYGYTF
CDR3 length: 16; V gene: TRBV28; J gene: TRBJ2-2; CDR3 protein: CASRLPGQGWVGELFF
CDR3 length: 14; V gene: TRBV6-6; J gene: TRBJ2-7; CDR3 protein: CASTQGAGFWEQYF
CDR3 length: 14; V gene: TRBV9; J gene: TRBJ1-6; CDR3 protein: CASSVGDSVSPLHF
CDR3 length: 14; V gene: TRBV9; J gene: TRBJ2-7; CDR3 protein: CASSVGSGTYEQYF
CDR3 length: 15; V gene: TRBV6-5; J gene: TRBJ2-1; CDR3 protein: CASRQDRGSYNEQFF
CDR3 length: 13; V gene: TRBV2; J gene: TRBJ1-3; CDR3 protein: CASTAQGLDTIYF
CDR3 length: 13; V gene: TRBV29-1; J gene: TRBJ2-7; CDR3 protein: CSVEGGMAYEQYF
CDR3 length: 14; V gene: TRBV28; J gene: TRBJ1-2; CDR3 protein: CASNPTAPNYGYTF
CDR3 length: 15; V gene: TRBV5-1; J gene: TRBJ1-5; CDR3 protein: CASSRSGRKRQPQHF
CDR3 length: 15; V gene: TRBV7-9; J gene: TRBJ1-5; CDR3 protein: CASSLDGTRNQPQHF
CDR3 length: 13; V gene: TRBV5-5; J gene: TRBJ1-2; CDR3 protein: CASSYRQGYGYTF
CDR3 length: 14; V gene: TRBV27; J gene: TRBJ2-7; CDR3 protein: CASSLAFTSYEQYF
CDR3 length: 13; V gene: TRBV27; J gene: TRBJ2-3; CDR3 protein: CASIGGYTDTQYF
CDR3 length: 14; V gene: TRBV30; J gene: TRBJ1-1; CDR3 protein: CAWSVGGWVTEAFF
CDR3 length: 17; V gene: TRBV5-1; J gene: TRBJ2-1; CDR3 protein: CASSSPGGTVTYNEQFF
CDR3 length: 16; V gene: TRBV18; J gene: TRBJ2-6; CDR3 protein: CATADSSLPRANVLTF
CDR3 length: 15; V gene: TRBV6-5; J gene: TRBJ1-1; CDR3 protein: CASRGQGAITTEAFF
CDR3 length: 15; V gene: TRBV11-3; J gene: TRBJ1-6; CDR3 protein: CASSPSDRLNSPLHF
CDR3 length: 13; V gene: TRBV6-1; J gene: TRBJ1-2; CDR3 protein: CASSEGRGYGYTF
CDR3 length: 15; V gene: TRBV3-1/TRBV3-2; J gene: TRBJ1-5; CDR3 protein: CASSQTGDSNQPQHF
CDR3 length: 15; V gene: TRBV11-3; J gene: TRBJ1-2; CDR3 protein: CASSLRGSPSYGYTF
CDR3 length: 12; V gene: TRBV7-9; J gene: TRBJ2-7; CDR3 protein: CATGGGGYEQYF